This TCR beta chain was documented in a study of patients and donors after allogeneic stem cell transplantation. J gave up 5 bases and V 2 bases, and 8 bases lay outside the gene matches. The CDR3 extends over 16 amino acids. The germline V gene has CDR1 SGHVS and CDR2 FQNEAQ. TCRdb used MiXCR to reprocess the RT-PCR reads, holding one entry per CDR3 protein. The sample shows 920,000 or so distinct CDR3 sequences, roughly 18% of them seen only once. In this sample, this clonotype turned up a few times. This TCR came from a human donor who was either an allogeneic HSCT recipient or a stem cell or donor lymphocyte infusion donor (not recorded which). It is not recorded whose cells these are; they may come from a transplant donor. Sequencing was done on a sample of blood, either unsorted or a sorted T cell fraction (not recorded which). The chain is built from TRBV7-8 and TRBJ1-1; TRBD1 aligns across 10 bases. The CDR3 DNA is TGTGCCAGCAGCTTAATGGGACAGGGGAAGAGGACTGAAGCTTTCTTT. Amino acid sequence: CASSLMGQGKRTEAFF.